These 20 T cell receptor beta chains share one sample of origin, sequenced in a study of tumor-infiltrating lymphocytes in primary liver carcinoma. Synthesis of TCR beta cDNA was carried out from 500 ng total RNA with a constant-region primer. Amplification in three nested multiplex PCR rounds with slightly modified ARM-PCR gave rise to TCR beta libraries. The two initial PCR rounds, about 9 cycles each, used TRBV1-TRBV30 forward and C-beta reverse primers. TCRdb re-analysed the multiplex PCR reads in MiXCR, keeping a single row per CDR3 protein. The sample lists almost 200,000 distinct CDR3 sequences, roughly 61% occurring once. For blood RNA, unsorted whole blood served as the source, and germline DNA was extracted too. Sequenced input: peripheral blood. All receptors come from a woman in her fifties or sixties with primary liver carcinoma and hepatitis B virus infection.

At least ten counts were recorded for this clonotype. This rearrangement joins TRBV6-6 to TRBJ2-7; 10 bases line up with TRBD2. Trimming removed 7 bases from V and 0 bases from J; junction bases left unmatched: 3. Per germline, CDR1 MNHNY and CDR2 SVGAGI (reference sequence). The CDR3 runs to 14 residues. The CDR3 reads CASTGLAVSYEQYF. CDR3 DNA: TGTGCCAGCACCGGACTAGCGGTCTCCTACGAGCAGTACTTC.

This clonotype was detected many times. For the CDR3, the DNA is TGTGCCAGCAGTTACCGGTGGCAGTCCTACGAGCAGTACTTC. It specifies CASSYRWQSYEQYF. The chain combines TRBV6-5 with TRBJ2-7, with D unresolved. The CDR3 consists of 14 residues. The V end was cut by 2 bases, the J end by 1 base, with 9 bases between. CDR1 and CDR2 (germline): MNHEY, SVGAGI.

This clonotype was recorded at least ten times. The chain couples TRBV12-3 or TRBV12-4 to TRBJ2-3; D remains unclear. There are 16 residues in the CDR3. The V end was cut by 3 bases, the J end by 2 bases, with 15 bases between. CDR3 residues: CASSFRWVSNTDTQYF. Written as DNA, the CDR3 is TGTGCCAGCAGTTTTAGATGGGTCAGCAACACAGATACGCAGTATTTT.

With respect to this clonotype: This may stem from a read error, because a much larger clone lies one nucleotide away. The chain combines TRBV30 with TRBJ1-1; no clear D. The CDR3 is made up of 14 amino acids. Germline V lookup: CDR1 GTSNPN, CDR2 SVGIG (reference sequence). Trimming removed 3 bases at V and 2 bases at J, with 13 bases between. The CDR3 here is CAWRTGCSNTEAFF. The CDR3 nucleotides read TGTGCCTGGAGGACCGGTTGCAGCAACACTGAAGCTTTCTTT.

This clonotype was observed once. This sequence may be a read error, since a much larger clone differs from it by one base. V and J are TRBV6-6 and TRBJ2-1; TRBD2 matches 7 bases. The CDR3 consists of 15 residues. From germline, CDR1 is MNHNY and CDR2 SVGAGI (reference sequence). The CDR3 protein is CASSYIGRSYDEQFF. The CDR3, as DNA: TGTGCCAGCAGTTACATCGGGAGGTCCTACGATGAGCAGTTCTTC.

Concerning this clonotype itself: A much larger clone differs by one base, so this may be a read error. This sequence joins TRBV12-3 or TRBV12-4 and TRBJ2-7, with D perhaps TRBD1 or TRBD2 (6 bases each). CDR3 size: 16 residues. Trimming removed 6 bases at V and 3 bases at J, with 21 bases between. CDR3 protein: CASSKGDGSKIYEQYF. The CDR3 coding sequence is TGTGCCAGCAGCAAGGGGGACGGGAGTAAAATCTACGAGCAGTACTTC.

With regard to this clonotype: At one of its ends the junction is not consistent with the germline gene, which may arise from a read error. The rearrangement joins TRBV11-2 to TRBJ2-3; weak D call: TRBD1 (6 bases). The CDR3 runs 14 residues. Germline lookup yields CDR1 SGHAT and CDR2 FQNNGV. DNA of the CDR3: TGTGCTAGCAGCCCAGGACAGTACACAGATAGGCAGTATTTT. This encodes CASSPGQYTDRQYF.

CDR3 DNA sequence: TGTGCCATCAGAGCGGGACAGTACAATGAGCAGTTCTTC. This translates into CAIRAGQYNEQFF. The chain carries TRBV12-3 or TRBV12-4 and TRBJ2-1; D may be TRBD1 or TRBD2 (7 bases each). Trimming cost V 10 bases and J 4 bases, with 14 bases left between them. This CDR3 has 13 residues.

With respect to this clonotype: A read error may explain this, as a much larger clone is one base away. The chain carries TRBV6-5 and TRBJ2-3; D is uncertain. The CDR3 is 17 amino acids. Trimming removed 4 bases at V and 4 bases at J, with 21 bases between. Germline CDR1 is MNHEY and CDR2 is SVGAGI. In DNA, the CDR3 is TGTGCCAGCAGTTGCCAAGGAAGCGCCGGATGGGCAGATACGCAGTATTTT. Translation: CASSCQGSAGWADTQYF.

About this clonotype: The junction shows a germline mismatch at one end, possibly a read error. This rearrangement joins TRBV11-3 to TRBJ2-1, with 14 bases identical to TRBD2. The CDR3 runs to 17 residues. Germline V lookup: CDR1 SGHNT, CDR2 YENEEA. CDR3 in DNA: TGTGCCAGCGGCTTAGTGTCCGGGACTAGCGGGAGCTCTGAGCAGTTCTTC. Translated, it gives CASGLVSGTSGSSEQFF.

The CDR3 DNA follows: TGTGCCAGCAGCCCGGCACAGTTCTGGACTAGCTCTGGGGCCAATGCCCTGACTTTC. This translates into CASSPAQFWTSSGANALTF. The J gene is TRBJ2-6, the V gene TRBV11-2; 8 bases match TRBD2. This CDR3 spans 19 amino acids. Germline-derived CDR1 and CDR2 are SGHAT and FQNNGV. The trim removed 5 bases at V and 15 bases at J, leaving 27 bases unmatched.

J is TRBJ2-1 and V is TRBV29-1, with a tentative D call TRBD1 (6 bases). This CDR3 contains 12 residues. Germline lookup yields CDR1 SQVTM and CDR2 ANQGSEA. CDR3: CSARIGGYEQFF. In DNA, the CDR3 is TGCAGTGCTAGAATAGGGGGTTATGAGCAGTTCTTC.

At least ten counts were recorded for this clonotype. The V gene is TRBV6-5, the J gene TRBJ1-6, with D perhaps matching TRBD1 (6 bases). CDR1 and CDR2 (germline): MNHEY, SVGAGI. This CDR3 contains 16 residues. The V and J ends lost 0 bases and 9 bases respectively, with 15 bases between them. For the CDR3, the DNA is TGTGCCAGCAGTTACTCTTTTTCGGGGGCGGGTTCACCCCTCCACTTT. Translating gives CASSYSFSGAGSPLHF.

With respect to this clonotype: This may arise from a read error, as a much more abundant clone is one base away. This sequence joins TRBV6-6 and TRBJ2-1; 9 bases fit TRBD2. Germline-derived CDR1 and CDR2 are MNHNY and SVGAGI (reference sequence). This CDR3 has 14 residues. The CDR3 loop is CASRTGTSNHEQLF. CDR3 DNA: TGTGCCAGCAGGACCGGGACTAGCAACCATGAGCAGCTCTTC.

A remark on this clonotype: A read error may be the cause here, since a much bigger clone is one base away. The CDR3 sequence is CTSSEFRGDGYTF. For the CDR3, the DNA is TGCACCAGCAGTGAGTTCAGGGGCGATGGCTACACCTTC. The J gene is TRBJ1-2, the V gene TRBV10-1; the D gene is possibly TRBD1 (6 bases). CDR1 is WNHNN, CDR2 SYGVQD, per germline (reference sequence). The length of the CDR3 is 13 residues.

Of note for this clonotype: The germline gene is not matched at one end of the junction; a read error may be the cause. The DNA for the CDR3 is TGTGCCAGCAGCCCCGACTACGGGAACAATGAGCAGCTCTTT. Translated, it gives CASSPDYGNNEQLF. The chain links TRBV11-1 to TRBJ2-1; tentative D call: TRBD2 (5 bases). The length of the CDR3 is 14 residues. Germline CDR1 reads SGHAT; CDR2 reads FQDESV (reference sequence).

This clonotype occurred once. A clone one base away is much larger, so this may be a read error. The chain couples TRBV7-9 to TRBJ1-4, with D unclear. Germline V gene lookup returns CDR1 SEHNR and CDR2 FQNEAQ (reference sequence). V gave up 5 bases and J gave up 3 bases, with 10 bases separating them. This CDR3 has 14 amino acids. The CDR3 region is CASSTVQPNEKLFF. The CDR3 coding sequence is TGTGCCAGCAGCACTGTACAGCCTAATGAAAAACTGTTTTTT.

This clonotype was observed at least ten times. The CDR3 spells CASSLTWSGGYTF. CDR3 bases: TGTGCCAGCAGTCTCACCTGGTCGGGTGGCTACACCTTC. This sequence joins TRBV28 and TRBJ1-2; D is unclear. Trimming cost V 5 bases and J 7 bases, with 14 bases left between them. The CDR3 is made up of 13 amino acids. The germline CDR1 and CDR2 sequences are MDHEN and SYDVKM.

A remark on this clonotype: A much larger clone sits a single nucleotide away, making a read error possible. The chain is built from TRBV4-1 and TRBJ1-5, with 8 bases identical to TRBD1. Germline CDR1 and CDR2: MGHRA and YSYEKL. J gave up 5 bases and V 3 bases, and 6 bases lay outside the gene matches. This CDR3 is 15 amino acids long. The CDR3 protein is CASSQVDRVDQPQHF. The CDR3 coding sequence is TGCGCCAGCAGCCAGGTGGACAGGGTGGATCAGCCCCAGCATTTT.

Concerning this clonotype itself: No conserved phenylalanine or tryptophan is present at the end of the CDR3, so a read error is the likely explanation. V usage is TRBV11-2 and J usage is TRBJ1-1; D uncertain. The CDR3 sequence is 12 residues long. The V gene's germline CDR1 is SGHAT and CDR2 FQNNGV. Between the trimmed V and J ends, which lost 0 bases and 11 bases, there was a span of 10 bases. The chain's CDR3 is CASSLDLTRAFS. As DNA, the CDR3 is TGTGCCAGCAGCTTAGATCTCACACGGGCTTTCTCT.